Listed here are 25 T cell receptor beta chains from one sample, sequenced in a study of post-analysis software for immune sequencing data. No antigen is known for these receptors. The authors incorporated unique molecular identifiers into the TCR beta cDNA libraries. MiXCR, applied by TCRdb to the PCR reads, yields one record per CDR3 protein. The sample includes 750,000 to 900,000 distinct CDR3 sequences, 46% of them seen just once. Study conclusions and caveats: Elevated frequency relative to controls characterized 4 or 5 TRBV segments in patients, TRBV5-6, TRBV5-1 and TRBV20-1 among them.

What was sequenced was blood. The receptors originated from a girl between 5 and 17 years old with multiple sclerosis.

In its sample, this clonotype was seen a few times. V usage is TRBV9 and J usage is TRBJ1-1, with D unresolved. There are 15 residues in the CDR3. V lost 0 bases and J 0 bases, leaving 9 bases between the germline ends. Germline V gene lookup returns CDR1 SGDLS and CDR2 YYNGEE. CDR3 in amino acids: CASSVVGQMNTEAFF. The CDR3 DNA follows: TGTGCCAGCAGCGTAGTCGGCCAGATGAACACTGAAGCTTTCTTT.

This chain uses TRBV9 with TRBJ2-5, with 10 bases aligning to TRBD2. Germline V gives CDR1 SGDLS, CDR2 YYNGEE. The CDR3 totals 16 residues. Germline trimming cut 0 bases from V and 4 bases from J; bases unmatched to any gene: 6. The CDR3 here is CASSVGLAGVGETQYF. DNA of the CDR3: TGTGCCAGCAGCGTAGGGCTAGCGGGAGTAGGAGAGACCCAGTACTTC.

This clonotype was counted a few times. This chain links TRBV3-1 with TRBJ1-6, with D possibly matching TRBD1 (6 bases). There are 15 residues in the CDR3. Trimming took off 3 bases at V and 5 bases at J, with 11 bases between the two ends. CDR1 and CDR2 from the germline V gene are LGHDT and YNNKEL (reference sequence). Here the CDR3 DNA reads TGTGCCAGCAGCCACCAGGACAGAAATAATTCACCCCTCCACTTT. Translating it yields CASSHQDRNNSPLHF.

The J gene is TRBJ2-1, the V gene TRBV10-1, with D maybe TRBD2 (5 bases). Trimming shortened V by 6 bases and J by 7 bases, and 16 bases separated the two germline ends. Looked up from germline, CDR1 is WNHNN and CDR2 is SYGVQD (reference sequence). This CDR3 is built from 14 residues. The CDR3 protein is CASSPEPGNNEQFF. The CDR3 bases are TGCGCCAGCAGCCCTGAGCCCGGGAATAATGAGCAGTTCTTC.

CDR3 protein: CSARGPREGRIEQYF. CDR3 sequence (DNA): TGCAGTGCTAGAGGGCCGAGGGAAGGGAGGATCGAGCAGTACTTC. The J gene is TRBJ2-7, the V gene TRBV20-1, with a tentative D call TRBD2 (6 bases). Germline V lookup: CDR1 DFQATT, CDR2 SNEGSKA (reference sequence). CDR3 size: 15 residues. Between the trimmed V and J ends, which lost 1 base and 6 bases, there was a span of 19 bases.

The genes are TRBV7-2 and TRBJ1-6; D is uncertain. V was shortened by 1 base and J by 8 bases, with 6 bases between the two germline ends. In germline, CDR1 is SGHTA, CDR2 FQGNSA. This CDR3 region has 13 residues. CDR3 residues: CASSLVLHSPLHF. DNA for the CDR3: TGTGCCAGCAGCTTAGTACTTCATTCACCCCTCCACTTT. Variable domain in full (rest from reference TRBV7-2 and TRBJ1-6): GAGVSQSPSNKVTEKGKDVELRCDPISGHTALYWYRQSLGQGLEFLIYFQGNSAPDKSGLPSDRFSAERTGGSVSTLTIQRTQQEDSAVYLCASSLVLHSPLHFGNGTRLTVT.

This rearrangement joins TRBV28 to TRBJ1-2; 9 bases fit TRBD1. The V and J ends lost 10 bases and 3 bases, in that order; junction bases with no gene match: 12. Looked up from germline, CDR1 is MDHEN and CDR2 is SYDVKM. The CDR3 length is 15 residues. CDR3 sequence reads: CATTPTGTGHYGYTF. The CDR3 region has the DNA TGTGCCACGACCCCGACCGGGACAGGGCACTATGGCTACACCTTC.

This clonotype showed up many times. This rearrangement joins TRBV29-1 to TRBJ2-5, with D possibly being TRBD2 (5 bases). Germline values: CDR1 SQVTM, CDR2 ANQGSEA. This CDR3 region has 14 residues. Trimming shortened V by 7 bases and J by 5 bases, and 20 bases separated the two germline ends. CDR3 protein: CSAGEGGGWETQYF. The CDR3 DNA follows: TGCAGCGCCGGAGAGGGCGGAGGATGGGAGACCCAGTACTTC.

This chain links TRBV12-3 or TRBV12-4 with TRBJ2-3, with no clear D. The CDR3 is 13 residues long. The V gene lost 2 bases and the J gene lost 2 bases, with 5 bases spanning the gap. The CDR3 loop is CASSLIVTDTQYF. CDR3 in DNA: TGTGCCAGCAGTTTAATAGTCACAGATACGCAGTATTTT.

This clonotype was detected a few times. CDR3 in amino acids: CASSLWDSYQPQHF. The CDR3 region has the DNA TGTGCCAGCAGTTTATGGGACAGCTATCAGCCCCAGCATTTT. V gene TRBV28 combines with J gene TRBJ1-5; a weak D match, TRBD1 (6 bases). V was shortened by 0 bases and J by 5 bases, with 8 bases between the two germline ends. This CDR3 is built from 14 residues. Germline values: CDR1 MDHEN, CDR2 SYDVKM. The whole variable domain, filled in from reference TRBV28 and TRBJ1-5, reads DVKVTQSSRYLVKRTGEKVFLECVQDMDHENMFWYRQDPGLGLRLIYFSYDVKMKEKGDIPEGYSVSREKKERFSLILESASTNQTSMYLCASSLWDSYQPQHFGDGTRLSIL.

The chain joins TRBV20-1 to TRBJ1-6, with D perhaps matching TRBD1 (5 bases). Looked up from germline, CDR1 is DFQATT and CDR2 is SNEGSKA (reference sequence). V was pared by 1 base and J by 7 bases, with 20 bases between. The CDR3 consists of 17 residues. CDR3 bases: TGCAGTGCTAGAGCGAGGGGAACCGCCTATGGGAATTCACCCCTCCACTTT. Its translation: CSARARGTAYGNSPLHF.

The chain employs TRBV24-1 and TRBJ1-5; tentative D call: TRBD1 (6 bases). Germline V gene lookup returns CDR1 KGHDR and CDR2 SFDVKD. CDR3 length equals 16 residues. With 3 bases removed from V and 7 bases from J, the gap between germline ends came to 18 bases. The DNA for the CDR3 is TGTGCCACCAGTGATCGGACCACTATAACAGGGCAGCCCCAGCATTTT. It codes for CATSDRTTITGQPQHF.

This clonotype was seen more than once but under ten times. J is TRBJ1-2 and V is TRBV24-1; tentatively, D is TRBD1 (5 bases). V was shortened by 3 bases and J by 0 bases, with 13 bases between the two germline ends. The V gene's germline CDR1 is KGHDR and CDR2 SFDVKD. The CDR3 length is 16 residues. Here the CDR3 DNA reads TGTGCCACCAGTGATGCTACCGGGACGGCTAACTATGGCTACACCTTC. This codes for CATSDATGTANYGYTF.

The chain joins TRBV7-9 to TRBJ1-2; D remains unclear. Trimming took 2 bases from V and 5 from J, leaving 9 bases between them. Looked up from germline, CDR1 is SEHNR and CDR2 is FQNEAQ (reference sequence). This CDR3 spans 13 amino acids. The CDR3 region is CASSLSVYYGYTF. The CDR3 nucleotides are TGTGCCAGCAGCTTATCAGTCTATTATGGCTACACCTTC. The whole variable domain, filled in from reference TRBV7-9 and TRBJ1-2, reads DTGVSQNPRHKITKRGQNVTFRCDPISEHNRLYWYRQTLGQGPEFLTYFQNEAQLEKSRLLSDRFSAERPKGSFSTLEIQRTEQGDSAMYLCASSLSVYYGYTFGSGTRLTVV.

This clonotype was seen a few times. This rearrangement joins TRBV7-3 to TRBJ1-1; a weak D match, TRBD1 (6 bases). CDR3 length: 13 residues. The germline gives CDR1 SGHTA, CDR2 FQGTGA. Trimming removed 4 bases at V and 11 bases at J, with 17 bases between. The CDR3 here is CASSSIQGSLAFF. CDR3 sequence (DNA): TGTGCCAGCAGCTCAATACAGGGATCCCTCGCTTTCTTT.

This clonotype has a single count. J is TRBJ2-5 and V is TRBV9; D is perhaps TRBD1 or TRBD2 (6 bases each). The J call may be wrong; the DNA end is better matched by TRBJ2-7. CDR1 and CDR2 (germline): SGDLS, YYNGEE. The CDR3 has 15 amino acids. The CDR3 loop reads CASSVGWGAGYEQYF. CDR3 coding DNA: TGTGCCAGCAGCGTAGGGTGGGGGGCCGGCTACGAGCAGTACTTC.

The chain has TRBV6-2 or TRBV6-3 and TRBJ2-5; TRBD2 agrees at 11 bases. The CDR3 totals 16 residues. J was trimmed by 4 bases and V by 5 bases; bases with no gene match: 9. Germline CDR1 reads MNHEY; CDR2 reads SVGEGT. CDR3 coding DNA: TGTGCCAGCAGTCGACTAGCGGGAATGGGCCCAGAGACCCAGTACTTC. This codes for CASSRLAGMGPETQYF.

The rearrangement joins TRBV7-9 to TRBJ2-1; D uncertain. This CDR3 is built from 16 residues. CDR1 is SEHNR and CDR2 is FQNEAQ in the germline V gene (reference sequence). With 0 bases removed from V and 0 bases from J, the gap between germline ends came to 9 bases. The CDR3 reads CASSLAESGSYNEQFF. In nucleotides, the CDR3 is TGTGCCAGCAGCTTAGCGGAATCGGGCTCCTACAATGAGCAGTTCTTC.

J is TRBJ2-3 and V is TRBV29-1, with 7 nucleotides matching TRBD1. Germline assignment: CDR1 SQVTM and CDR2 ANQGSEA. There are 13 residues in the CDR3. V lost 8 bases and J lost 1; bases outside the gene matches: 6. In DNA, the CDR3 is TGCAGCACCCGGACAGGCGGCACAGATACGCAGTATTTT. Translation gives CSTRTGGTDTQYF.

This clonotype was recorded a few times. This rearrangement joins TRBV6-1 to TRBJ2-6; tentatively, D is TRBD1 or TRBD2 (5 bases each). Deletions cut 7 bases from V and 2 bases from J, with 12 bases between. The CDR3 length is 15 residues. Germline V gene lookup returns CDR1 MNHNS and CDR2 SASEGT. CDR3 sequence: CASKDGATGANVLTF. The CDR3 coding sequence is TGTGCCAGCAAGGACGGGGCTACTGGGGCCAACGTCCTGACTTTC.

V is TRBV20-1 and J is TRBJ2-2; 10 nucleotides agree with TRBD2. Trimming removed 5 bases from V and 6 bases from J; junction bases left unmatched: 6. In germline, CDR1 is DFQATT, CDR2 SNEGSKA (reference sequence). The CDR3 totals 14 residues. CDR3 sequence reads: CSAPTSGRAGELFF. DNA of the CDR3: TGCAGTGCTCCCACCAGCGGGAGGGCCGGGGAGCTGTTTTTT.

This clonotype has just one count. This chain connects TRBV20-1 to TRBJ1-1; D is uncertain. Germline CDR1 and CDR2: DFQATT and SNEGSKA (reference sequence). The CDR3 runs 14 residues. V lost 7 bases and J lost 4, with 19 bases in between. The CDR3: CSGQAGVIGTEAFF. In nucleotides, the CDR3 is TGCAGTGGGCAGGCTGGTGTAATTGGCACTGAAGCTTTCTTT.

The chain has TRBV20-1 and TRBJ2-1; 7 nucleotides agree with TRBD1. The germline V gene encodes CDR1 DFQATT and CDR2 SNEGSKA (reference sequence). V lost 6 bases and J lost 0; bases outside the gene matches: 5. CDR3 length: 14 amino acids. CDR3 in DNA: TGCAGTGCAAAGACAGGGAGCTCCTACAATGAGCAGTTCTTC. Protein: CSAKTGSSYNEQFF.

This clonotype was detected a few times. The V call is TRBV7-2, the J call TRBJ2-1, with D possibly being TRBD2 (6 bases). Trimming took off 2 bases at V and 9 bases at J, with 11 bases between the two ends. The CDR3 covers 13 residues. Germline CDR1 reads SGHTA; CDR2 reads FQGNSA. The CDR3 nucleotides are TGTGCCAGCAGCTTACGTATGGGGGGTGAGCAGTTCTTC. Protein: CASSLRMGGEQFF.

The V and J genes are TRBV20-1 and TRBJ2-1, with D perhaps matching TRBD2 (7 bases). With 8 bases removed from V and 10 bases from J, the gap between germline ends came to 27 bases. Germline CDR1 and CDR2: DFQATT and SNEGSKA (reference sequence). The length of the CDR3 is 15 residues. CDR3 region: CSPFGLGGQGEEQFF. The CDR3 coding sequence is TGCAGTCCCTTCGGACTCGGGGGGCAGGGAGAGGAGCAGTTCTTC.